This TCR beta chain stems from a study of blood T cell repertoires in COVID-19. Trimming took 6 bases from V and 3 from J; bases not matched to a gene: 6. Germline-derived CDR1 and CDR2 are MDHEN and SYDVKM. This CDR3 is built from 15 residues. Assay: immunoSEQ multiplex PCR; the TCRdb copy retains only in-frame clones and omits some. The sample holds 200,000 to 300,000 clones; 85% to 90% are singletons and the top ten take around 1%. The rearrangement links TRBV28 to TRBJ1-5, with TRBD1 matching 9 bases. Sequenced: PBMCs or T cells enriched from blood (not recorded which). The clonotype originates from a man aged 45-60 years who had been exposed to COVID-19. The CDR3 coding sequence is TGTGCCAGCAGGGTCGGGACAGGGCTCAATCAGCCCCAGCATTTT. It is translated as CASRVGTGLNQPQHF.